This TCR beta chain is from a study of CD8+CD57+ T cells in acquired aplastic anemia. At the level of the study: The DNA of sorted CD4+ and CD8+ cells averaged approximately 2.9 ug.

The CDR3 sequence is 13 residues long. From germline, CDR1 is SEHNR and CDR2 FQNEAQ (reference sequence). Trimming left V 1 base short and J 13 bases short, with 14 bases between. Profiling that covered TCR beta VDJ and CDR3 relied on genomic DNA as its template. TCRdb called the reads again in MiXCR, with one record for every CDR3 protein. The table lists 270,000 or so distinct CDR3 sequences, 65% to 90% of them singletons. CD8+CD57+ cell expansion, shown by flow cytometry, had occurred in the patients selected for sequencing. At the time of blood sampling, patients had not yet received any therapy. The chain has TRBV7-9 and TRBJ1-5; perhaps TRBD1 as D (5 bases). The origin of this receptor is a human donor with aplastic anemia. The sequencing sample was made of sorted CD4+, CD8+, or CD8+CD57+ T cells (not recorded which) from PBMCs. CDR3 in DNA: TGTGCCAGCAGCTTAGGGCCGGGGCGGCTGCAGCATTTT. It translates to CASSLGPGRLQHF.